Shown below are 5 T cell receptor beta chains from a single sample sequenced in a study of early T cells in non-severe SARS-CoV-2 infection. TCRdb recomputed calls from the 5' RACE reads with MiXCR, one row per CDR3 protein. The table records roughly 80,000 distinct CDR3 sequences, about 16% of them present only once. The specimen was whole blood. Receptors originate from an adult who was a healthcare worker with PCR-confirmed SARS-CoV-2 infection or an uninfected control (not recorded which).

The rearrangement links TRBV20-1 to TRBJ2-3; D may be TRBD2 (6 bases). This CDR3 is 16 amino acids long. Trimming stripped 6 bases from V and 2 bases from J, with 21 bases between. The V gene's germline CDR1 is DFQATT and CDR2 SNEGSKA (reference sequence). CDR3 region: CSAPEASDPLTDTQYF. The CDR3 DNA reads as TGCAGTGCCCCGGAAGCTAGCGACCCACTCACAGATACGCAGTATTTT.

This clonotype was recorded a few times. The V and J genes are TRBV9 and TRBJ1-1; perhaps TRBD1 as D (5 bases). The germline gives CDR1 SGDLS, CDR2 YYNGEE. The V end was cut by 2 bases, the J end by 0 bases, with 5 bases between. The CDR3 totals 13 residues. CDR3 in DNA: TGTGCCAGCAGCGTGGACATGAACACTGAAGCTTTCTTT. Translation: CASSVDMNTEAFF.

In its sample, this clonotype was seen a few times. This CDR3 is CASRGGLSYNEQFF. The CDR3 nucleotides read TGTGCCAGCAGGGGGGGACTCTCCTACAATGAGCAGTTCTTC. V is TRBV2 and J is TRBJ2-1, with a weak D call TRBD2 (6 bases). Trimming shortened V by 6 bases and J by 0 bases, and 9 bases separated the two germline ends. CDR1 SNHLY and CDR2 FYNNEI come from the germline V gene. CDR3 size: 14 residues.

This clonotype turned up a few times. This sequence joins TRBV2 and TRBJ2-1, with TRBD1 matching 10 bases. The CDR3 consists of 16 residues. Germline V CDR1 and CDR2: SNHLY, FYNNEI. V lost 4 bases to trimming and J lost 6 bases; unmatched junction nucleotides: 9. The CDR3 loop is CASSGEPGTGVNEQFF. DNA of the CDR3: TGTGCCAGCAGTGGGGAGCCCGGGACAGGGGTCAATGAGCAGTTCTTC.

Ten or more counts support this clonotype. V and J are TRBV2 and TRBJ2-1; D possibly matches TRBD1 or TRBD2 (5 bases each). The V end lost 4 bases, the J end lost 3 bases, and 13 bases lay between the germline ends. The CDR3 runs 15 residues. Per the germline V gene, CDR1 is SNHLY and CDR2 is FYNNEI. The DNA of the CDR3 is TGTGCCAGCAGTGGCTACGAGGGGCGCTACAATGAGCAGTTCTTC. Its translation is CASSGYEGRYNEQFF.